This TCR beta chain originates from a study of blood T cell repertoires in COVID-19. Study-level background: COVID-19 samples from acute and convalescent phases originated in the United States, Italy and Spain. T cells, B-cell-depleted T cells, or PBMCs supplied cDNA or gDNA.

Original handling: Nucleated cell number was recorded as an estimate derived from reference gene primer amplification. Repertoires were generated with immunoSEQ multiplex PCR, while TCRdb's copy carries only in-frame clones and drops some. V, J and clone size are taken as reported in that table, and D and trimming were inferred from the DNA itself. This table holds 160,000 or so clones, roughly 87% found once. After removal of 0 bases from V and 1 base from J, the junction contained 2 bases not matched to a gene. The CDR3 has 16 amino acids. Germline V CDR1 and CDR2: SGDLS, YYNGEE. The sequence came from a woman in her 70s with acute or convalescent COVID-19. Sequencing was done on a sample of peripheral blood. This chain connects TRBV9 to TRBJ2-1, with 9 bases fitting TRBD2. For the CDR3, the DNA is TGTGCCAGCAGCGTAGGCGGGGGGGGTTCCTACAATGAGCAGTTCTTC. It is translated as CASSVGGGGSYNEQFF.